This TCR beta chain was obtained from a study of cytomegalovirus exposure and HLA in healthy donors. Those who donated were healthy bone marrow donors. PCR was performed using 60 Vbeta and 13 Jbeta primers. Assay: immunoSEQ multiplex PCR; the TCRdb copy retains only in-frame clones and omits some. Among about 180,000 clones listed, around 80% were seen once. Sequences were obtained from PBMCs. This receptor was taken from a woman aged 25-40 years in good health and CMV-seronegative.

CDR3 in DNA: TGTGCCAGTAGTAAAGGGAGACCAGAGACCCAGTACTTC. Translation: CASSKGRPETQYF. The V gene is TRBV19, the J gene TRBJ2-5, with D possibly TRBD2 on 5 matching bases. CDR1 is LNHDA, CDR2 SQIVND, per germline (reference sequence). Trimming took off 4 bases at V and 4 bases at J, with 10 bases between the two ends. This CDR3 spans 13 amino acids.